The TCR beta chain under discussion was sequenced for a study of blood T cell repertoires in COVID-19. The overall study: Both acute and convalescent COVID-19 samples were obtained from the United States, Italy and Spain. Nucleic acid was either cDNA or gDNA, and it came from T cells, B-cell-depleted T cells, or PBMCs.

This table comes from immunoSEQ multiplex PCR, and its TCRdb copy is limited to in-frame clones, with some not included. The sample lists under 200,000 clones; about 80% were seen once. Germline V gene lookup returns CDR1 SGHRS and CDR2 YFSETQ. This CDR3 has 13 amino acids. V lost 5 bases to trimming and J lost 5 bases, with 11 bases between them. This TCR came from a man between 65 and 85 years old with active or convalescent COVID-19. The V gene is TRBV5-1, the J gene TRBJ2-1, with D maybe TRBD1 (5 bases). The specimen sequenced was peripheral blood. CDR3 amino acids: CASSYLTDNEQFF. The CDR3 nucleotides are TGCGCCAGCAGTTACCTGACAGACAATGAGCAGTTCTTC.